The source of this TCR beta chain is a study of T cell responses to AZD1222 COVID-19 vaccine. Findings of the study overall: Spike as a whole was targeted by vaccine-associated CD4 TCRs, dominant at 160-218 and 743-854.

Profiled with immunoSEQ multiplex PCR; TCRdb holds only in-frame clones, not every one. The sample lists tens of thousands of clones, 75% to 95% occurring once. Germline V gene lookup returns CDR1 LGHDT and CDR2 YNNKEL (reference sequence). The CDR3 has 15 amino acids. V was pared by 4 bases and J by 2 bases, with 11 bases between. Points on this clone: Its antigen is not known.

The TCR originated in an adult in good health. J is TRBJ2-2 and V is TRBV3-1 (or the pseudogene TRBV3-2); D unresolved. This specimen consisted of peripheral blood, obtained on day 0 of MenACWY control vaccination. The CDR3: CASSPQPGNTGELFF. The CDR3 DNA sequence: TGTGCCAGCAGCCCCCAACCGGGTAACACCGGGGAGCTGTTTTTT.